The T cell receptor beta chain under discussion was sequenced for a study of cytomegalovirus exposure and HLA in healthy donors (dated by TCRdb to about 2017). Looking at the study overall: In an earlier analysis of 587 of the donors, 250 to 350 Gb of sequence data and approximately 100 million unique TCR beta sequences from approximately 180 million T cells were reported. Every repertoire in the discovery cohort had been generated on one and the same sequencing platform. The study profiled the T cell repertoires of hundreds of subjects by immunosequencing and related them to cytomegalovirus serostatus. Rather than using new phenotypic data, the later analysis identified candidate immune exposures from TCR beta sequences and from how often those sequences occurred across donors. The genetic ancestry cluster associated with self-reported Caucasian donors included approximately 85% of the roughly 400 genotyped donors. Approximately 310 gigabases of sequencing data and roughly 90 million unique TCR sequences were included in an early release covering about 600 HLA-typed donors. Roughly 5 DR-DQ haplotypes were handled as single units for association and clustering because linkage in the cohort was strong. Among some 400 genotyped donors of the cohort, an average of approximately 240,000 unique TCR beta nucleotide sequences was sequenced per donor, of which about 19% were non-productive. The study combined high-throughput TCR immunosequencing, statistical association of individual TCRs with disease status, and machine learning to predict cytomegalovirus infection status. Alongside the repertoire data, information on donor age, sex, ethnicity and CMV serostatus was compiled. Along with the roughly 670-subject first cohort, a separate validation cohort of 120 different subjects was used. A later analysis re-analyzed previously published TCR beta repertoires from 666 donors and added high-resolution HLA genotyping to study TCR occurrence patterns. The study was designed to test whether signatures of past pathogen exposure could be identified by cataloging public T cell receptors. Genome-wide SNP genotypes for about 55% of the 666 donors were used in a later genetic analysis, which treated that subset as a discovery cohort. The number of donors typed differed by locus, with roughly 620-640 for A, B, C, DRB1 and DQB1, roughly 520 for DQA1, approximately 580 for DPA1, and around 460 for DPB1. An earlier analysis of some 500 of the donors used high-throughput TCR beta sequencing to judge whether each TCR beta V gene segment behaved as functional or pseudogenic. HLA typing covered class I and class II loci at four-digit resolution.

General conclusions and limits of the study: In both the original and validation cohorts, the classifier was reported to diagnose cytomegalovirus status with high specificity and sensitivity. Assigning TCR associations to individual alleles was difficult when HLA alleles, especially DR and DQ, strongly co-occurred. HLA typing was unavailable for some donors at each locus, so association tests used only the typed subset. For the cohort, immune exposure information was limited to CMV serostatus. Broadly in line with IMGT annotations, most TCR beta V segments showed up in productive rearrangements about 87% or about 30% of the time in an earlier analysis of around 550 of the donors. A later analysis found that most CMV-associated TCR beta chains appeared HLA-restricted, with HLA associations seemingly driven largely by CMV exposure. A total of 164 TCR beta chains were listed by the study as associated with cytomegalovirus. The authors suggested that the approach could potentially be extended to other disease states and immunological phenotypes. Only TCR beta chains were sequenced in this cohort, and the absence of alpha or paired-chain data limited detectable features. A few of the identified cytomegalovirus-associated TCR beta chains were confirmed in vitro to be specific for cytomegalovirus antigens. Several of the top co-occurrence clusters appeared to be linked to parvovirus B19, influenza, CMV and Epstein-Barr virus, according to a later analysis. Across donors, most TCR sequences were observed very rarely, whereas some public TCRs were present in many individuals. Because the 87-base-pair reads could not distinguish some IMGT-functional V segments, including TRBV6-2 and TRBV6-3, those segments were excluded. Linkage disequilibrium might explain the correlated functional status among segregating V segments, but an unknown experimental factor could not be ruled out. According to a later analysis, TCR association rates differed among HLA loci, with DRB1 alleles showing the most associated TCRs and HLA-C alleles showing the fewest. Presence/absence analyses assumed roughly uniform sequencing depth across donors, an assumption that may not hold. An association between a missense DCLRE1C variant and V-gene and J-gene trimming of TCR beta chains was found in a later genetic analysis and replicated in an independent cohort. Seventeen rarely observed V segments, including chromosome 9 orphons, were excluded from the earlier analysis of some 590 of the donors because counts were too low. In a later analysis, HLA-associated TCR beta chains showed more clonal expansion and lower generation probabilities than non-associated chains that were equally common. A cluster of highly shared sequence variants was judged likely to represent a technical artifact of the sequencing pipeline. A further reported finding was that TCR beta sequences accurately predicted the HLA-A and HLA-B alleles for most subjects in the first cohort. Specific HLA alleles were associated with roughly 16,000 TCR beta sequences at a false discovery rate of 0.05 in a later analysis. In a later genetic analysis, fewer N-insertions in productive TCRs were reported among donors in an Asian-associated ancestry cluster than the roughly 640-donor mean.

The cohort comprised 550 to 700 healthy bone marrow donors. All cohort members were sampled while nominally healthy, although unrecorded immune exposures were likely present. The donor was CMV seronegative and was included in the group of a few hundred seronegative cohort members. Every donor gave a peripheral blood sample, and the peripheral blood mononuclear cells from that sample were used for TCR beta sequencing. Genomic DNA was extracted from the blood cell samples with the Qiagen DNeasy Blood Extraction Kit. Receptor amplification or capture employed the immunoSEQ multiplex PCR assay. The multiplex PCR relied on a mix of 60 forward primers for TCR Vbeta segments and 13 reverse primers for TCR Jbeta segments. The CDR3 region of rearranged TCR beta genes was amplified from genomic DNA with a multiplex PCR assay. On the Illumina HiSeq System, the amplified TCR beta libraries were sequenced as 87-base-pair reads. The authors' analysis ran thus. A later analysis tallied tens of millions of unique TCR beta chains across the roughly 610 repertoires, and about 10 million of those chains were shared by two or more donors. Raw reads were error-corrected and collapsed into unique sequences with a nearest-neighbor algorithm that merged closely related sequences to remove PCR and sequencing errors. V, D and J gene segments were assigned by aligning CDR3 sequences to IMGT reference sequences. For a sequence to be retained, a match of at least six nucleotides to both a V gene segment and a J gene segment was required. Rearrangements were classified as productive when the CDR3 lacked stop codons and remained in frame with V and J, and all other rearrangements were classified as non-productive. Following IMGT convention, CDR3 was defined as the stretch from the second conserved V-encoded cysteine to the conserved J-encoded phenylalanine. The earlier analysis of 550 to 650 of the donors excluded any sequence lacking an unambiguous match to a single V gene segment. An earlier analysis of some 500 of the donors classified V segments as functional when productive rearrangements were above 56.7% and as segregating when the standard deviation between donors was above 5%. A statistical classification framework was developed to diagnose cytomegalovirus status using the catalog of TCR beta chain sequences. A later analysis assigned V and J genes by comparing TCR nucleotide sequences with IMGT/GENE-DB human TR gene sequences. A later analysis assigned CDR3 sequences and most-parsimonious VDJ recombination scenarios with the TCRdist pipeline. A later analysis defined each TCR beta chain by its CDR3 amino acid sequence plus V-gene family, and excluded reads lacking a unique V-gene family. As a way to deal with suspected cross-contamination and a sequencing artifact, a later analysis dropped 592 nucleotide sequences that were highly shared and had low generation probability. In a later analysis, a clonal expansion index for each public chain was calculated from normalized within-repertoire ranks of inferred template counts. Generation probabilities in a later analysis came from a VDJ recombination model fitted to out-of-frame rearrangements, and those results were checked against IGoR. In a later analysis, TCR-TCR, TCR-HLA and TCR-CMV co-occurrence was scored with hypergeometric tests, and a repertoire-size bias correction was applied to TCR pairs. In a later analysis, false discovery rates were estimated by permuting HLA or CMV assignments 20 times. In a later analysis, co-occurring TCRs were grouped with DBSCAN, and TCRdist sequence similarity was added when clustering was performed within HLA-allele-positive subsets. Repertoires with fewer than 30,000 or more than 120,000 public chains were left out of co-occurrence clustering, as were about five repertoires with anomalous nucleotide sharing. What TCRdb holds here is the immuneACCESS table cut down to in-frame rearrangements. Part of the clones is not present; checked against another copy, under half of the missing clones reflect an unresolved V gene, and the others are unexplained. The V and J calls and clone size come from that table; D and trimming were worked out from the DNA. The data table for this sample lists tens of thousands of clones. The ten largest clones capture about 1.1% of the sample.

Looking up the germline V gene yields CDR1 SQVTM and CDR2 ANQGSEA. The CDR3, cysteine through phenylalanine, is 13 amino acids long. The DNA shown is the 39-base CDR3, in frame from base 1. V lost 5 bases and J lost 6 bases; the stretch between them is 14 bases long. As to this clone: The antigen it binds to is not known.

The sequenced sample consisted of PBMCs. The sequence joins TRBV29-1 to TRBJ2-1; the D gene assignment is ambiguous. The clonotype was recovered from a woman in her 30s in good health and CMV-seronegative. The CDR3: CSVPVAPSNEQFF. The bases are TGCAGCGTTCCAGTGGCTCCCTCCAATGAGCAGTTCTTC.